A single sample is the source of the 7 T cell receptor beta chains below, sequenced in a study of response to subunit inactivated influenza vaccine. TCRdb re-called the RT-PCR reads with MiXCR, one entry per CDR3 protein. The sample includes more than 550,000 distinct CDR3 sequences, 12% of them seen just once. Sequencing was performed on PBMCs from blood, taken on the day of vaccination. Receptor source: a man in his fifties or sixties who received an inactivated influenza vaccine.

V usage is TRBV7-3 and J usage is TRBJ2-1; TRBD2 aligns across 16 bases. Germline V gene lookup returns CDR1 SGHTA and CDR2 FQGTGA. The junction had 7 bases not matched to a gene; V was cut back by 5 bases and J by 6 bases. The CDR3 consists of 17 residues. DNA for the CDR3: TGTGCCAGCAGCCCGGTGGGACTAGCGGGAGGGGGCAATGAGCAGTTCTTC. It specifies CASSPVGLAGGGNEQFF. Full variable domain (outside the CDR3, taken from reference TRBV7-3 and TRBJ2-1): GAGVSQTPSNKVTEKGKYVELRCDPISGHTALYWYRQSLGQGPEFLIYFQGTGAADDSGLPNDRFFAVRPEGSVSTLKIQRTERGDSAVYLCASSPVGLAGGGNEQFFGPGTRLTVL.

The gene calls are TRBV20-1 and TRBJ2-2; D is ambiguous. The CDR3 runs to 15 residues. V was clipped by 6 bases and J by 1 base, with 15 bases between them. Looked up from germline, CDR1 is DFQATT and CDR2 is SNEGSKA (reference sequence). CDR3 DNA: TGCAGTGCCGCGAGCTTGCTTTTGAACACCGGGGAGCTGTTTTTT. Translating it yields CSAASLLLNTGELFF.

Ten or more counts support this clonotype. The chain combines TRBV2 with TRBJ1-3; D is uncertain. V was trimmed by 4 bases and J by 0 bases, leaving 10 bases between them. This CDR3 has 15 residues. Per the germline V gene, CDR1 is SNHLY and CDR2 is FYNNEI. CDR3 DNA: TGTGCCAGCAGTGCGGACTCGGTCTCTGGAAACACCATATATTTT. Residues: CASSADSVSGNTIYF.

This clonotype was picked up many times. The V and J genes are TRBV7-8 and TRBJ2-7, with 13 nucleotides matching TRBD2. CDR1 SGHVS and CDR2 FQNEAQ come from the germline V gene. Losses at the gene ends were 1 base for V and 4 bases for J; bases not matched to a gene: 1. The CDR3 has 15 residues. CDR3 residues: CASSLELAGGYEQYF. The CDR3 nucleotides read TGTGCCAGCAGCTTAGAACTAGCGGGAGGGTACGAGCAGTACTTC.

This clonotype appeared a few times. As DNA, the CDR3 is TGCGCCAGCAGCCAAGATAGAGGCGGAGCAGGGGTTTACAATGAGCAGTTCTTC. Protein product: CASSQDRGGAGVYNEQFF. V is TRBV4-3 and J is TRBJ2-1; perhaps TRBD1 as D (6 bases). Trimming shortened V by 0 bases and J by 4 bases, and 19 bases separated the two germline ends. CDR1 LGHNA and CDR2 YSLEER come from the germline V gene. The CDR3 totals 18 residues.

The V and J genes are TRBV10-3 and TRBJ1-3; the D gene is possibly TRBD1 (5 bases). The CDR3 is 20 residues long. Trimming left V 6 bases short and J 0 bases short, with 27 bases between. CDR1 and CDR2 (germline): ENHRY, SYGVKD. CDR3: CAIRGGFGAERIISGNTIYF. The CDR3 nucleotides are TGTGCCATCAGGGGTGGTTTTGGGGCCGAGCGGATCATCTCTGGAAACACCATATATTTT.

J is TRBJ1-1 and V is TRBV5-1; no definite D call. Deletions cut 4 bases from V and 4 bases from J, with 14 bases between. There are 14 residues in the CDR3. Per germline, CDR1 SGHRS and CDR2 YFSETQ. The CDR3 here is CASSPALVSTEAFF. The CDR3 region has the DNA TGCGCCAGCAGCCCGGCACTAGTAAGCACTGAAGCTTTCTTT.